This entry lists 13 T cell receptor beta chains sequenced from one sample in a study of OX40 agonist ivuxolimab in advanced cancers. TCRdb's copy holds only in-frame clones and misses some; the assay was immunoSEQ multiplex PCR. Here the sample spans about 36,000 clones, about 80% being singletons. The sequencing used CD4+ or CD8+ T cells sorted from blood, collected in a trial of the OX40 agonist ivuxolimab. The source is an adult with an advanced solid tumor such as melanoma, head and neck, liver or kidney cancer.

This rearrangement joins TRBV5-4 to TRBJ1-1; D is undetermined. The CDR3 contains 15 residues. CDR1 SGHNT and CDR2 YYREEE come from the germline V gene (reference sequence). V was cut by 3 bases and J by 0 bases, with 12 bases left in between. The CDR3 spells CASSSSQNMNTEAFF. The CDR3 DNA follows: TGTGCCAGCAGCTCGAGTCAGAACATGAACACTGAAGCTTTCTTT. The variable domain in full, with the rest retrieved from reference TRBV5-4 and TRBJ1-1, is ETGVTQSPTHLIKTRGQQVTLRCSSQSGHNTVSWYQQALGQGPQFIFQYYREEENGRGNFPPRFSGLQFPNYSSELNVNALELDDSALYLCASSSSQNMNTEAFFGQGTRLTVV.

The rearrangement links TRBV7-9 to TRBJ2-5; 7 bases fit TRBD1. The J segment lost 2 bases and the V segment lost 4 bases, leaving 4 bases of the junction unmatched. Germline values: CDR1 SEHNR, CDR2 FQNEAQ (reference sequence). This CDR3 is built from 14 residues. The CDR3 coding sequence is TGTGCCAGCAGCTCGGGACAGCCGCAAGAGACCCAGTACTTC. Translated: CASSSGQPQETQYF.

The chain joins TRBV10-3 to TRBJ1-6; the D gene is possibly TRBD1 (6 bases). Germline lookup yields CDR1 ENHRY and CDR2 SYGVKD. CDR3 length: 14 amino acids. V was cut by 10 bases and J by 7 bases, with 17 bases left in between. The CDR3 region has the DNA TGTGCCAGCAGGCAACAGGGTCGGAATTCACCCCTCCACTTT. Protein: CASRQQGRNSPLHF.

The V gene is TRBV25-1, the J gene TRBJ1-3, with a possible D match to TRBD1 (5 bases). Trimming took off 3 bases at V and 0 bases at J, with 9 bases between the two ends. Germline-derived CDR1 and CDR2 are MGHDK and SYGVNS. The CDR3 runs 15 residues. The CDR3 sequence: CASSDTGYSGNTIYF. DNA for the CDR3: TGTGCCAGCAGTGATACAGGTTACTCTGGAAACACCATATATTTT.

There are a few counts of this clone. V and J are TRBV5-1 and TRBJ2-3; D ambiguous. The CDR3 is made up of 14 amino acids. V was shortened by 2 bases and J by 2 bases, with 9 bases between the two germline ends. Per germline, CDR1 SGHRS and CDR2 YFSETQ. The CDR3 DNA reads as TGCGCCAGCAGCTTCGATGTCAACACAGATACGCAGTATTTT. Translation gives CASSFDVNTDTQYF.

The V call is TRBV19, the J call TRBJ1-5; D is unclear. Trimming took 8 bases from V and 1 from J, leaving 6 bases between them. CDR3 size: 12 residues. In germline, CDR1 is LNHDA, CDR2 SQIVND (reference sequence). CDR3 nucleotide sequence: TGTGCCAGTCAGTCGAGCAATCAGCCCCAGCATTTT. It yields the protein CASQSSNQPQHF.

V and J are TRBV7-3 and TRBJ2-7; D unresolved. V was shortened by 3 bases and J by 5 bases, with 14 bases between the two germline ends. Germline CDR1 SGHTA, CDR2 FQGTGA. This CDR3 is 14 amino acids long. The CDR3 region has the DNA TGTGCCAGCAGCTTTGGTAGCCAGGTCAACGAGCAGTACTTC. This gives the protein CASSFGSQVNEQYF.

The V gene is TRBV11-2, the J gene TRBJ2-7, with 12 bases that match TRBD2. This CDR3 is 15 amino acids long. Germline V gene lookup returns CDR1 SGHAT and CDR2 FQNNGV. With V trimmed by 4 bases and J by 4 bases, 5 bases remained unmatched. The CDR3 sequence is CASSSGLAGQYEQYV. CDR3 nucleotide sequence: TGTGCCAGCAGCTCGGGACTAGCGGGCCAATACGAGCAGTACGTC.

A few counts support this clone. This rearrangement joins TRBV6-5 to TRBJ1-6; tentative D call: TRBD1 (6 bases). The V end lost 2 bases, the J end lost 14 bases, and 16 bases lay between the germline ends. The CDR3 is made up of 14 amino acids. The V gene's germline CDR1 is MNHEY and CDR2 SVGAGI. CDR3 sequence reads: CASSYAWAGDTLHF. CDR3 DNA: TGTGCCAGCAGTTACGCCTGGGCGGGGGACACCCTCCACTTT.

The rearrangement links TRBV6-4 to TRBJ2-2; D is possibly TRBD1 (5 bases). The CDR3 sequence is 15 residues long. Trimming stripped 5 bases from V and 0 bases from J, with 10 bases between. Germline values: CDR1 MRHNA, CDR2 SNTAGT. The CDR3 nucleotides read TGTGCCAGCAGTCAGACAGTCGCGAACACCGGGGAGCTGTTTTTT. Protein sequence: CASSQTVANTGELFF.

The table lists this clone with a count of one. The chain recombines TRBV2 with TRBJ2-1; no firm D call. The CDR3 has 11 residues. In germline, CDR1 is SNHLY, CDR2 FYNNEI. V lost 1 base, J lost 12 bases, and 7 bases lay in between. CDR3 region: CASSEGYGQFF. CDR3 coding DNA: TGTGCCAGCAGTGAAGGCTATGGGCAGTTCTTC.

The rearrangement links TRBV30 to TRBJ1-5; no clear D. The germline V and J ends were trimmed by 1 base and 3 bases, with 1 base remaining between them. The CDR3 is 11 residues long. The germline gives CDR1 GTSNPN, CDR2 SVGIG (reference sequence). CDR3 bases: TGTGCCTGGAGTGACAATCAGCCCCAGCATTTT. The encoded protein is CAWSDNQPQHF.

This sequence joins TRBV21-1 and TRBJ2-7; the table calls TRBD1, which could not be checked here. TRBV21-1 is a pseudogene. The CDR3 has 20 residues. The CDR3 here is CASSKTPYYYRTSSSYEQYF. The CDR3 nucleotides read TGTGCCAGCAGCAAAACTCCCTACTATTACAGGACATCCTCTTCCTACGAGCAGTACTTC.